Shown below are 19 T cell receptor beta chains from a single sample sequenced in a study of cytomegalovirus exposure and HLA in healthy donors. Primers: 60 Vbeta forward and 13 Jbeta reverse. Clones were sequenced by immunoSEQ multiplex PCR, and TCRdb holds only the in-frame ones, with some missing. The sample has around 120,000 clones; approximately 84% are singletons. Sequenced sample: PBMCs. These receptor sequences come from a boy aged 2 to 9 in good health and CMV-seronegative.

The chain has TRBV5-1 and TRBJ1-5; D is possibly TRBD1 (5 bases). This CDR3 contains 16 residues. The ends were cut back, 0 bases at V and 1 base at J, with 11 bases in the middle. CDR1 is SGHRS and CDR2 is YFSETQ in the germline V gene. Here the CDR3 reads CASSLGTGVSNQPQHF. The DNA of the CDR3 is TGCGCCAGCAGCTTGGGGACGGGGGTGAGCAATCAGCCCCAGCATTTT. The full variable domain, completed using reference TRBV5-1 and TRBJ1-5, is KAGVTQTPRYLIKTRGQQVTLSCSPISGHRSVSWYQQTPGQGLQFLFEYFSETQRNKGNFPGRFSGRQFSNSRSEMNVSTLELGDSALYLCASSLGTGVSNQPQHFGDGTRLSIL.

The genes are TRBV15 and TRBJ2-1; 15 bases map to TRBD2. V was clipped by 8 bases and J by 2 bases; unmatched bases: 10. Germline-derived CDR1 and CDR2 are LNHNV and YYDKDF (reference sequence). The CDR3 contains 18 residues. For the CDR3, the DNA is TGTGCCACCCAGGGACTAGCGGGGGGTCAGGATACCTACAATGAGCAGTTCTTC. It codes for CATQGLAGGQDTYNEQFF.

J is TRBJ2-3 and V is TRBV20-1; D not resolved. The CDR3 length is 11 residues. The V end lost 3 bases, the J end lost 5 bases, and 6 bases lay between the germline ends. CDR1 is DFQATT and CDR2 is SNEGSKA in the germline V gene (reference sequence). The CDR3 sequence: CSASNLDTQYF. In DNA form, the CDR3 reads TGCAGTGCTAGTAACTTAGATACGCAGTATTTT.

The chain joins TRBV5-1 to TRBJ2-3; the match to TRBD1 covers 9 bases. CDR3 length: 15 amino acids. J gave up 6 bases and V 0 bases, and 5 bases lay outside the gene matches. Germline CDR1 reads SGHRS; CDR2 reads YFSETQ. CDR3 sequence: CASSLEDRGIDTQYF. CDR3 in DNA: TGCGCCAGCAGCTTGGAGGACAGGGGTATCGATACGCAGTATTTT.

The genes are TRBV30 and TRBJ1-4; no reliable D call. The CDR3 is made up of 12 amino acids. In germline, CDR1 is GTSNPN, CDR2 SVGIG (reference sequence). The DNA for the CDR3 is TGTGCAATCCGCCTGGGCGGGGAAAAACTGTTTTTT. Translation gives CAIRLGGEKLFF.

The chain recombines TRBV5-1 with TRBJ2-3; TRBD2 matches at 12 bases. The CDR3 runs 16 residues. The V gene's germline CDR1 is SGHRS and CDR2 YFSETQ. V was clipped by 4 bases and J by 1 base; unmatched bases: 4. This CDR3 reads CASSETSGSGTDTQYF. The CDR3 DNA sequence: TGCGCCAGCAGCGAGACTAGCGGGAGCGGCACAGATACGCAGTATTTT.

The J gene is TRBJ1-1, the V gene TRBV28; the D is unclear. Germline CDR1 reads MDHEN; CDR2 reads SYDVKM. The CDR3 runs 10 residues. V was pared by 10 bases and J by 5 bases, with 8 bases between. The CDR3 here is CATQRTEAFF. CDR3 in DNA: TGTGCCACTCAGCGTACTGAAGCTTTCTTT. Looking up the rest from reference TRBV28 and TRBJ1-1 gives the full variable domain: DVKVTQSSRYLVKRTGEKVFLECVQDMDHENMFWYRQDPGLGLRLIYFSYDVKMKEKGDIPEGYSVSREKKERFSLILESASTNQTSMYLCATQRTEAFFGQGTRLTVV.

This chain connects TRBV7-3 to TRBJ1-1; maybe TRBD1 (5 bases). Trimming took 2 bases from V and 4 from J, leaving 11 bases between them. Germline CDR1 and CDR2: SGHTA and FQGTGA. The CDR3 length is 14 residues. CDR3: CASSLQGGGTEAFF. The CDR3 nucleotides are TGTGCCAGCAGCTTACAGGGCGGGGGCACTGAAGCTTTCTTT.

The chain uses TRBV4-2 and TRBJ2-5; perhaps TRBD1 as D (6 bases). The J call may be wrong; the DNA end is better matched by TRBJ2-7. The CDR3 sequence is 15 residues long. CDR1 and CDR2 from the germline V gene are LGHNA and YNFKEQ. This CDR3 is CASSQEQDSTYEQYF. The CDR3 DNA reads TGTGCCAGCAGCCAAGAACAGGACAGCACCTACGAGCAGTACTTC.

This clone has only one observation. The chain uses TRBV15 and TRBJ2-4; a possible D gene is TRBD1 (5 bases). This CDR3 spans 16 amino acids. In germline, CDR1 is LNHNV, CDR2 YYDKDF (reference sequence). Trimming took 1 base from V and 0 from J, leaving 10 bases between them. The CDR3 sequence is CATSRGSGLAKNIQYF. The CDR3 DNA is TGTGCCACCAGCAGAGGTTCAGGGCTAGCCAAAAACATTCAGTACTTC.

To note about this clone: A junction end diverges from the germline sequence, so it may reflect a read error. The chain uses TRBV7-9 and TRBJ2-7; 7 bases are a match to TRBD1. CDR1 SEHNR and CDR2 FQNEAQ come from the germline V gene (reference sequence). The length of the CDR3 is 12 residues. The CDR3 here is CSSSLQGNEQYF. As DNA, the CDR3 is TGTTCCAGCAGCTTACAGGGGAACGAGCAGTACTTC.

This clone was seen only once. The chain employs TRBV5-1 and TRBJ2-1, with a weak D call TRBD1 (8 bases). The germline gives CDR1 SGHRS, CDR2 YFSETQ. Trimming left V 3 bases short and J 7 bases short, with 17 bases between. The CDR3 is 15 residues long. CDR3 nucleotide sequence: TGCGCCAGCAGCTACGACAGGGGAGGGCGAAATGAGCAGTTCTTC. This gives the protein CASSYDRGGRNEQFF.

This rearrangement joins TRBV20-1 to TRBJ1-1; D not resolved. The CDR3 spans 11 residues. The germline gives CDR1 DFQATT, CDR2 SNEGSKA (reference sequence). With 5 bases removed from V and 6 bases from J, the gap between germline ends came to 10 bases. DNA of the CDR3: TGCAGTGCTTTTTACAGAGCTGAAGCTTTCTTT. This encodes CSAFYRAEAFF.

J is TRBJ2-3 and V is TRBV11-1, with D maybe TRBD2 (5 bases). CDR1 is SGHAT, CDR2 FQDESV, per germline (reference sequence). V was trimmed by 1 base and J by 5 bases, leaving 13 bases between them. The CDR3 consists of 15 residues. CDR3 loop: CASSLGTRLGDTQYF. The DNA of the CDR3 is TGTGCCAGCAGCTTAGGAACTAGACTGGGAGATACGCAGTATTTT.

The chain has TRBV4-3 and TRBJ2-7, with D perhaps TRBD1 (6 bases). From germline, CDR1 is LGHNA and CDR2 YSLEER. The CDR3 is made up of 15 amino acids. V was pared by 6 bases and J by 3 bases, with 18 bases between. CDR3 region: CASSHRRDTNYEQYF. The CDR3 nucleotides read TGCGCCAGCAGTCACCGAAGGGACACTAACTACGAGCAGTACTTC.

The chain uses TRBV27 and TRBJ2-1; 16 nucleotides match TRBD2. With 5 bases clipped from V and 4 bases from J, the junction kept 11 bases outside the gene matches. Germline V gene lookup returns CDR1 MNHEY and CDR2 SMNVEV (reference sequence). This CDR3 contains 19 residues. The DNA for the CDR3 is TGTGCCAGCAGTCACCCGGGACTAGCGGGGGGGCTCTTGTACAATGAGCAGTTCTTC. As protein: CASSHPGLAGGLLYNEQFF.

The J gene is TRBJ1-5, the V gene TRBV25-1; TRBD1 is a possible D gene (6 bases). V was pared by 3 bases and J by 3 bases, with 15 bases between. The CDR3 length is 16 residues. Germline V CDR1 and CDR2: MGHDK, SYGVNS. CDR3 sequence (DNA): TGTGCCAGCAGTGATTCACGAGGGGGACCCAATCAGCCCCAGCATTTT. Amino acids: CASSDSRGGPNQPQHF.

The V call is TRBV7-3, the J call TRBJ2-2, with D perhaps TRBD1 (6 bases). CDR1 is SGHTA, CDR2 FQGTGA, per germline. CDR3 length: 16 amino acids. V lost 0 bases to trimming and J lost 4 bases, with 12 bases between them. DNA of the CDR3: TGTGCCAGCAGCTTAACGTCAGGGGTAGGCACCGGGGAGCTGTTTTTT. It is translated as CASSLTSGVGTGELFF.

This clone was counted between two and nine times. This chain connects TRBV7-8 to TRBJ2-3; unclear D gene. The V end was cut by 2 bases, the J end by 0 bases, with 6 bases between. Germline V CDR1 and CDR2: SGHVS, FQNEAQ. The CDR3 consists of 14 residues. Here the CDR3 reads CASSLIASTDTQYF. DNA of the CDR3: TGTGCCAGCAGCTTAATCGCGAGCACAGATACGCAGTATTTT.